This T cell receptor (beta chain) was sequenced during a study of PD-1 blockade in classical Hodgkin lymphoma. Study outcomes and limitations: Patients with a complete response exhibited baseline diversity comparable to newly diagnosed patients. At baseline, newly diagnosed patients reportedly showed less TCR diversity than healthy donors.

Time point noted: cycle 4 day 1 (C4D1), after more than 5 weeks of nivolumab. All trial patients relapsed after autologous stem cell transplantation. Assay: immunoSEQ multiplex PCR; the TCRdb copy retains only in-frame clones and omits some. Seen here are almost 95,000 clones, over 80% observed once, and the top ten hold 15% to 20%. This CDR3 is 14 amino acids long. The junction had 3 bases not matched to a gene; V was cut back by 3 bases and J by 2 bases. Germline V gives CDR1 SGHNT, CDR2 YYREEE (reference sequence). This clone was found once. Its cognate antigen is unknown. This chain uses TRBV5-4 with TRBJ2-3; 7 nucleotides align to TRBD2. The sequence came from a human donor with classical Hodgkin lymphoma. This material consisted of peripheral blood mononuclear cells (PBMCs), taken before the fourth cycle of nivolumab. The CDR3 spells CASSWRENTDTQYF. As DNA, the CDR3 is TGTGCCAGCAGCTGGCGGGAGAACACAGATACGCAGTATTTT.